The following is a TCR beta chain sequence with its context. Data came from immunoSEQ multiplex PCR; TCRdb stores just in-frame clones and leaves some out. Of about 140,000 clones listed, around 93% are singletons. The sample belongs to a study of cytotoxic CD8 clonotypes in ibrutinib-treated CLL. J gave up 4 bases and V 6 bases, and 6 bases lay outside the gene matches. CDR3 length: 15 residues. CDR1 LNHDA and CDR2 SQIVND come from the germline V gene (reference sequence). The input for sequencing was PBMCs, taken after 12 months of ibrutinib treatment. This TCR was sampled from a human donor with chronic lymphocytic leukemia. This chain connects TRBV19 to TRBJ2-2; 9 bases fit TRBD1. The CDR3 DNA reads as TGTGCCAGTAGCGGACAGGGGAAGGGCACCGGGGAGCTGTTTTTT. Amino acids: CASSGQGKGTGELFF.